A selection of T cell receptor beta chains follows, all from one sample in a study of blood T cell repertoires in COVID-19. Clones were sequenced by immunoSEQ multiplex PCR, and TCRdb holds only the in-frame ones, with some missing. The data contain around 80,000 clones, around 85% of them seen just once; the ten biggest clones take up roughly 8.9%. The sequencing sample was made of peripheral blood. The receptor source for this set is a man aged 50 to 60 with COVID-19, enrolled during active disease. Both conserved end residues are part of each CDR3. D genes are given only for firm matches. Size is omitted from some rows. Given values are once, few, many or a class for expanded clones.

d_gene | j_gene | v_gene | abundance | CDR3aa | CDR3nt
- | TRBJ1-2 | TRBV27 | - | CASSSGGFYGYTF | TGTGCCAGCAGTTCGGGGGGCTTCTATGGCTACACCTTC
TRBD1 | TRBJ1-5 | TRBV28 | - | CASKQGWSNQPQHF | TGTGCCAGCAAACAGGGGTGGAGCAATCAGCCCCAGCATTTT
- | TRBJ1-2 | TRBV2 | - | CASRVNTGVGYTF | TGTGCCAGCAGGGTAAACACGGGGGTTGGCTACACCTTC
- | TRBJ1-2 | TRBV7-2 | - | CASSLAQRSPGARYGYTF | TGTGCCAGCAGCTTAGCCCAGAGATCACCGGGAGCGCGTTATGGCTACACCTTC
- | TRBJ2-7 | TRBV2 | - | CASRAQGTPYEQYF | TGTGCCAGCAGGGCTCAGGGAACTCCCTACGAGCAGTACTTC
- | TRBJ1-1 | TRBV11-3 | - | CASSTGINTEAFF | TGTGCCAGCAGCACCGGGATAAACACTGAAGCTTTCTTT
- | TRBJ2-7 | TRBV7-9 | once | CASSFRGTYEQYF | TGTGCCAGCAGCTTCAGGGGAACCTACGAGCAGTACTTC
- | TRBJ2-7 | TRBV6-1 | - | CASSGRTGRKLSYEQYF | TGTGCCAGCAGTGGGAGGACCGGACGGAAACTTTCCTACGAGCAGTACTTC
- | TRBJ1-1 | TRBV6-2/TRBV6-3 | - | CASSRGRVMNTEAFF | TGTGCCAGCAGTCGAGGTAGAGTCATGAACACTGAAGCTTTCTTT
TRBD2 | TRBJ2-1 | TRBV28 | - | CASTISGSPRDEQFF | TGTGCCAGCACTATTAGCGGGAGTCCTAGAGATGAGCAGTTCTTC
- | TRBJ2-1 | TRBV5-6 | - | CASTPGVAGTVQFF | TGTGCCAGCACCCCAGGGGTGGCCGGGACCGTCCAGTTCTTC
TRBD1 | TRBJ1-1 | TRBV2 | once | CASSDPWDSVNTEAFF | TGTGCCAGCAGTGACCCCTGGGACAGTGTGAACACTGAAGCTTTCTTT
- | TRBJ2-3 | TRBV19 | - | CASSQRAGTTKSTDTQYF | TGTGCCAGTAGTCAACGCGCCGGGACAACCAAGAGCACAGATACGCAGTATTTT
TRBD1 | TRBJ1-5 | TRBV2 | - | CASSENRGLNQPQHF | TGTGCCAGCAGTGAAAATAGGGGGCTAAATCAGCCCCAGCATTTT
- | TRBJ2-3 | TRBV18 | - | CASSPPRTDTQYF | TGTGCCAGCTCACCACCGAGGACAGATACGCAGTATTTT
- | TRBJ2-2 | TRBV7-3 | - | CASSLGVQGNTGELFF | TGTGCCAGCAGCTTAGGGGTCCAGGGTAACACCGGGGAGCTGTTTTTT
- | TRBJ1-6 | TRBV4-1 | - | CASSQEKGHYNSPLHF | TGCGCCAGCAGCCAAGAAAAGGGACACTATAATTCACCCCTCCACTTT
TRBD2 | TRBJ2-7 | TRBV19 | - | CATGTSGLYEQYF | TGTGCCACCGGGACTAGCGGCCTCTACGAGCAGTACTTC
- | TRBJ1-1 | TRBV7-9 | - | CASTRGRLNTEAFF | TGTGCCAGCACCCGTGGCCGTTTGAACACTGAAGCTTTCTTT
TRBD1 | TRBJ2-1 | TRBV2 | - | CASSRDREFF | TGTGCCAGCTCCCGGGACAGGGAGTTCTTC
- | TRBJ1-1 | TRBV30 | once | CAWTLGASQNTEAFF | TGTGCCTGGACCCTAGGGGCCTCCCAGAACACTGAAGCTTTCTTT
- | TRBJ2-2 | TRBV15 | - | CATSRNQGIGELFF | TGTGCCACCAGCAGAAACCAGGGAATCGGGGAGCTGTTTTTT
TRBD1 | TRBJ2-3 | TRBV5-4 | - | CASSQGTGLIRTDTQYF | TGTGCCAGCAGCCAAGGGACAGGGTTAATAAGGACAGATACGCAGTATTTT
TRBD1 | TRBJ1-4 | TRBV5-6 | - | CASSFDRGRRREKLFF | TGTGCCAGCAGCTTTGACAGGGGGCGCCGACGGGAAAAACTGTTTTTT
- | TRBJ2-7 | TRBV5-1 | - | CASSLDRERPTYEQYF | TGCGCCAGCAGCTTGGACAGGGAGAGACCAACCTACGAGCAGTACTTC
- | TRBJ2-4 | TRBV7-3 | - | CASSPRPGGWTKNIQYF | TGTGCCAGCAGCCCTAGACCAGGGGGGTGGACCAAAAACATTCAGTACTTC
TRBD1 | TRBJ1-5 | TRBV27 | - | CASSPGTGDQPQHF | TGTGCCAGCAGTCCCGGGACAGGGGATCAGCCCCAGCATTTT
TRBD2 | TRBJ2-1 | TRBV27 | - | CASSPDRGRRNEQFF | TGTGCCAGCAGTCCCGACCGCGGGAGGAGGAATGAGCAGTTCTTC